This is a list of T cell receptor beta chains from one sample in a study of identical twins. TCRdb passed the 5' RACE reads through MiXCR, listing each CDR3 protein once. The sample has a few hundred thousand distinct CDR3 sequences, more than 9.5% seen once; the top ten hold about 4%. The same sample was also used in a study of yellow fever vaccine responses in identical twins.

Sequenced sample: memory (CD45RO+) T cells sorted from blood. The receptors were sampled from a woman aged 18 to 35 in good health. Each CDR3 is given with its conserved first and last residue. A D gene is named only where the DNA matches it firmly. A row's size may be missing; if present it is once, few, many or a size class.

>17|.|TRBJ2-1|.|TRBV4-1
TGCGCCAGCAGCCTGTGGGGGGCCGGGCGGGAGAGGAGTGAGCAGTTCTTC
CASSLWGAGRERSEQFF
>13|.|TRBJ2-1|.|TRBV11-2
TGTGCCAGCACCATTGCCGTAGGGTCTGAGCAGTTCTTC
CASTIAVGSEQFF
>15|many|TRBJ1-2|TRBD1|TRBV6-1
TGTGCCAGCAGTGAAGAGGGGACAGGGTTCTATGGCTACACCTTC
CASSEEGTGFYGYTF
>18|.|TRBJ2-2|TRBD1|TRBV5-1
TGCGCCAGCAGCTTGTTGGAGGGACAGGGGGCGAGCGCCGGGGAGCTGTTTTTT
CASSLLEGQGASAGELFF
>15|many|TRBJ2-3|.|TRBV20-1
TGCAGTGCTAGTTTAAGGGGCCCCCGGGCAGATACGCAGTATTTT
CSASLRGPRADTQYF
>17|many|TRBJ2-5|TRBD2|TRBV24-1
TGTGCCACCAGTGGTTTGACTAGCGGGGTTTCTCAAGAGACCCAGTACTTC
CATSGLTSGVSQETQYF
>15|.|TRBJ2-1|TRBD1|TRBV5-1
TGCGCCAGCAGCTTGGAGGGACAGTACAACAATGAGCAGTTCTTC
CASSLEGQYNNEQFF
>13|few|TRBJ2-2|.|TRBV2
TGTGCCAGCAGTGAAAGTGTTACCGGGGAGCTGTTTTTT
CASSESVTGELFF
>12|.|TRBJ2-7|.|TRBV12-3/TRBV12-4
TGTGCCAGCAGTCCCGACGACTACGAGCAGTACTTC
CASSPDDYEQYF
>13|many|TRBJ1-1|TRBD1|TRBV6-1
TGTGCCAGCAGCGGGACAGGAATGAAGCACGGCTTCTTT
CASSGTGMKHGFF
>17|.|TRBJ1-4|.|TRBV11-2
TGTGCCAGCAGCTTATCACCGACAGGCCGTGGCCCTGAAAAACTGTTTTTT
CASSLSPTGRGPEKLFF
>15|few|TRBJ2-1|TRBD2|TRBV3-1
TGTGCCAGCAGCCGAAGCGGGACTGTATACAATGAGCAGTTCTTC
CASSRSGTVYNEQFF
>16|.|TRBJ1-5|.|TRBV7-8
TGTGCCAGCAGCCTAGGGGGGGCGCTGAGCAATCAGCCCCAGCATTTT
CASSLGGALSNQPQHF